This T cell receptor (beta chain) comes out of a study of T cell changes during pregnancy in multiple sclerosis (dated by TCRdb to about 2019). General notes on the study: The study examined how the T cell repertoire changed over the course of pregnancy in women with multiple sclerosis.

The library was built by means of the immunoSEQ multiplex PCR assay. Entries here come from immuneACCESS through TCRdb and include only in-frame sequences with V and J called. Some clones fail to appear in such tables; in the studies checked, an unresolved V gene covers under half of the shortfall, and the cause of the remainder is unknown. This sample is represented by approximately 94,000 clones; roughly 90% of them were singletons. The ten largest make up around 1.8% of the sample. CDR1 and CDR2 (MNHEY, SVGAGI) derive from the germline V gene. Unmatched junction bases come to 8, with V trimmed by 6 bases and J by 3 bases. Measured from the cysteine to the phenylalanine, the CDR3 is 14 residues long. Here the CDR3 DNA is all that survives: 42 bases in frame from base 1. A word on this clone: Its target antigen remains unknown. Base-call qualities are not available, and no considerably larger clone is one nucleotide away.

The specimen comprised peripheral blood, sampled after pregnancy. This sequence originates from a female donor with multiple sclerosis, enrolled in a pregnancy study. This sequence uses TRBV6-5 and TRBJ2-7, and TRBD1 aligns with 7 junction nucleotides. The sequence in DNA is TGTGCCAGCAGGGCACAGGGGAAGGACTACGAGCAGTACTTC. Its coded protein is CASRAQGKDYEQYF.